The present entry profiles one T cell receptor (beta chain) with its context. This sample stems from a study of follicular helper T cells after annual influenza vaccination. The wider study: Sampling occurred days 0, 7 and 28 after each influenza vaccination.

Survey level resolution was used for TCRB sequencing. The method was immunoSEQ multiplex PCR; TCRdb's version includes in-frame clones alone and lacks a portion of them. Here the sample spans about 10,000 clones, over 80% being singletons. Trimming took 5 bases from V and 8 from J; bases not matched to a gene: 11. This CDR3 region has 14 residues. Germline CDR1 and CDR2: MRHNA and SNTAGT. Time point described: 2014-2015 season, 7 days after vaccination. The source of this sequence is an adult who received the influenza vaccine. This chain joins TRBV6-4 and TRBJ1-2, with TRBD1 matching over 7 bases. Sequencing used CXCR5- memory CD4+ T cells sorted from blood, obtained 7 days after influenza vaccination. CDR3 bases: TGTGCCAGCAGTCCCGCCTGGGACAGAGGAGGCTACACCTTC. It specifies CASSPAWDRGGYTF.